This T cell receptor beta chain emerged from a study of memory CD4+ T cells and cytomegalovirus serostatus. As for the study in general: Of the healthy Belgian adults, 9 or 10 were CMV seropositive and about 24 seronegative. Study conclusions and caveats: CD4+ memory repertoires contained about two fifths of the roughly 160 reported CMV TCRbeta sequences. Median bootstrapped AUC for CMV status was just under 0.97 originally, approximately 0.9 US-trained.

Single viable CD3+CD4+CD8-CD45RO+ cells were sorted as the memory CD4+ T cells. Serostatus was set by detecting CMV pp150, pp28, p38, p52 IgG. CDR1 SSHAT and CDR2 FNYEAQ come from the germline V gene (reference sequence). This CDR3 spans 15 amino acids. As for this clone: Its antigen is as yet unknown. A junction end diverges from the germline sequence, so it may reflect a read error.

Data came from immunoSEQ multiplex PCR; TCRdb stores just in-frame clones and leaves some out. The sample yields about 61,000 clones, over 70% seen once. The source is an adult in good health and CMV-seronegative. Some clones in this sample may be carry-over from other donors' samples. The chain combines TRBV7-7 with TRBJ2-5, with D maybe TRBD2 (6 bases). The specimen was memory CD4+ T cells from blood. DNA for the CDR3: TGTGCTAGCAGCCCAAACCCCGTCCGGGGAGGAACCCAGTACTTC. This encodes CASSPNPVRGGTQYF.